Presented here are 10 T cell receptor beta chains from one specimen sequenced in a study of T cells in Graves' hyperthyroidism and ophthalmopathy. The source material, RNA transcripts, was used to amplify TCR beta CDR3 regions. The study used the HTBI primer set for a first-round RT-PCR of the TCR CDR3. MiXCR was run by TCRdb on the multiplex PCR reads, yielding one entry per CDR3 protein. The sample includes approximately 870,000 distinct CDR3 sequences, around 39% of them seen just once. Sample: blood. The receptors were sampled from a young man with Graves' hyperthyroidism.

This clonotype showed up many times. The chain joins TRBV4-2 to TRBJ1-2; 10 nucleotides match TRBD1. The CDR3 is made up of 13 amino acids. V trimming: 7 bases; J trimming: 5 bases; junction bases outside the gene matches: 4. Germline V gene lookup returns CDR1 LGHNA and CDR2 YNFKEQ. The CDR3 DNA reads TGTGCCAGCAACCCGGGACAGGGGTATGGCTACACCTTC. Protein sequence: CASNPGQGYGYTF.

The chain couples TRBV9 to TRBJ1-2; the D is unclear. The CDR3 has 12 amino acids. Trimming stripped 4 bases from V and 8 bases from J, with 12 bases between. Per the germline V gene, CDR1 is SGDLS and CDR2 is YYNGEE. CDR3 amino acids: CASSQEPGGYTF. The CDR3 nucleotides are TGTGCCAGCAGCCAAGAGCCAGGAGGCTACACCTTC.

This chain links TRBV5-1 with TRBJ2-7; D may be TRBD2 (5 bases). With 2 bases removed from V and 4 bases from J, the gap between germline ends came to 19 bases. CDR3 length equals 16 residues. Germline lookup yields CDR1 SGHRS and CDR2 YFSETQ. This chain's CDR3 is CASSFSPEGRRYEQYF. The CDR3 DNA reads as TGCGCCAGCAGCTTCAGTCCCGAGGGTAGAAGGTACGAGCAGTACTTC.

In this sample, this clonotype turned up a few times. A much larger clone differs by one base, so this may be a read error. The missing conserved phenylalanine or tryptophan at the end of this CDR3 makes a read error likely. V is TRBV2 and J is TRBJ1-6; D unresolved. The germline V and J ends were trimmed by 7 bases and 10 bases, with 11 bases remaining between them. Looked up from germline, CDR1 is SNHLY and CDR2 is FYNNEI. The CDR3 consists of 12 residues. Here the CDR3 DNA reads TGTGCCAGCATCACAGAACGGTCACCCCTCCACCTT. Translated: CASITERSPLHL.

This clonotype was observed at least ten times. J is TRBJ1-5 and V is TRBV10-3; possibly TRBD1 for D (6 bases). This CDR3 has 15 amino acids. The germline V and J ends were trimmed by 4 bases and 1 base, with 11 bases remaining between them. Germline-derived CDR1 and CDR2 are ENHRY and SYGVKD. This chain's CDR3 is CAISAGAGSNQPQHF. The CDR3 DNA is TGTGCCATCAGTGCAGGGGCGGGGAGCAATCAGCCCCAGCATTTT.

The gene calls are TRBV7-2 and TRBJ1-5; D is unresolved. This CDR3 has 14 residues. Trimming left V 5 bases short and J 7 bases short, with 15 bases between. Germline-derived CDR1 and CDR2 are SGHTA and FQGNSA. CDR3 loop: CASSQAFGEQPQHF. The CDR3 region has the DNA TGTGCCAGCAGCCAAGCTTTTGGGGAGCAGCCCCAGCATTTT.

The V gene is TRBV11-2, the J gene TRBJ2-7; tentative D call: TRBD1 (5 bases). V was cut by 8 bases and J by 0 bases, with 17 bases left in between. This CDR3 region has 15 residues. Germline V CDR1 and CDR2: SGHAT, FQNNGV. In DNA form, the CDR3 reads TGTGCCAGCTCCAAGGGGAACGGGCACTCCTACGAGCAGTACTTC. Translating gives CASSKGNGHSYEQYF.

With regard to this clonotype: A much larger clone lies one base from this, so it may be a read error. The gene calls are TRBV7-3 and TRBJ1-1; 10 bases match TRBD1. The CDR3 is 15 residues long. Per germline, CDR1 SGHTA and CDR2 FQGTGA. In nucleotides, the CDR3 is TGTGCCAGCAGCTTAATAGGGACAGGGGTAACTGAAGCTCTCTTT. Its protein product is CASSLIGTGVTEALF.

This clonotype was seen many times. The chain carries TRBV2 and TRBJ2-7, with D hard to call. CDR1 is SNHLY and CDR2 is FYNNEI in the germline V gene. This CDR3 has 11 amino acids. V shed 8 bases and J shed 2 bases, with 7 bases lying between them. The DNA of the CDR3 is TGTGCCAGCGGACGGACCTACGAGCAGTACTTC. Protein product: CASGRTYEQYF.

The chain couples TRBV7-3 to TRBJ2-5; the match to TRBD1 covers 7 bases. The germline V gene encodes CDR1 SGHTA and CDR2 FQGTGA. V gave up 2 bases and J gave up 5 bases; unmatched junction bases: 11. CDR3 length: 16 amino acids. The CDR3 sequence: CASSLERQGVGETQYF. For the CDR3, the DNA is TGTGCCAGCAGCTTAGAGCGCCAGGGGGTAGGGGAGACCCAGTACTTC.